The next 27 T cell receptor beta chains were all read from a single sample in a study of cytomegalovirus exposure and HLA in healthy donors. TCRdb's table, derived via immunoSEQ multiplex PCR, lists solely in-frame clones and lacks some. Of roughly 220,000 clones in the sample, over 70% were seen once. Sequences were obtained from PBMCs. The receptors originated from a woman in her thirties in good health and CMV-seropositive.

This clone has just one count. J is TRBJ2-7 and V is TRBV6-5, with a weak D call TRBD1 (5 bases). Germline-derived CDR1 and CDR2 are MNHEY and SVGAGI. The CDR3 is 15 amino acids. The germline V and J ends were trimmed by 0 bases and 4 bases, with 13 bases remaining between them. The CDR3 DNA sequence: TGTGCCAGCAGTTACTCTTCAGGGTTCGAATACGAGCAGTACTTC. It codes for CASSYSSGFEYEQYF.

The chain joins TRBV30 to TRBJ1-1; no definite D call. The CDR3 runs 13 residues. V lost 2 bases and J lost 4, with 11 bases in between. Germline V gene sequence: CDR1 GTSNPN, CDR2 SVGIG (reference sequence). As DNA, the CDR3 is TGTGCCTGGAGTCGTGACACGGGCACTGAAGCTTTCTTT. This gives the protein CAWSRDTGTEAFF.

This clone was detected many times. The J gene is TRBJ1-2, the V gene TRBV7-2; 8 bases map to TRBD1. This CDR3 spans 15 amino acids. Germline V gene lookup returns CDR1 SGHTA and CDR2 FQGNSA. The J segment lost 3 bases and the V segment lost 1 base, leaving 4 bases of the junction unmatched. This CDR3 reads CASSLGGRGHYGYTF. CDR3 coding DNA: TGTGCCAGCAGCTTAGGTGGCAGGGGGCACTATGGCTACACCTTC.

This clone was detected only once. The rearrangement links TRBV28 to TRBJ2-2, with 10 bases matching TRBD2. This CDR3 contains 21 residues. V lost 6 bases to trimming and J lost 2 bases; unmatched junction nucleotides: 21. The V gene's germline CDR1 is MDHEN and CDR2 SYDVKM. The CDR3 DNA sequence: TGTGCCAGCAGCCCAGAAAATTCCGGGACTAGCGTAATGCCAAACACCGGGGAGCTGTTTTTT. It translates to CASSPENSGTSVMPNTGELFF.

The rearrangement joins TRBV27 to TRBJ2-7; tentative D call: TRBD2 (6 bases). The CDR3 is made up of 12 amino acids. Germline CDR1 MNHEY, CDR2 SMNVEV (reference sequence). The DNA of the CDR3 is TGTGCTTCGGAGGGGCCTAACTACGAGCAGTACTTC. It specifies CASEGPNYEQYF.

The chain employs TRBV5-1 and TRBJ1-5; TRBD1 aligns across 8 bases. Germline V gene sequence: CDR1 SGHRS, CDR2 YFSETQ. The CDR3 is 16 residues long. The trim removed 4 bases at V and 3 bases at J, leaving 9 bases unmatched. The CDR3 is CASSPTGDGNNQPQHF. The CDR3, as DNA: TGCGCCAGCAGCCCGACAGGGGATGGGAACAATCAGCCCCAGCATTTT.

The CDR3 reads CASSQSGLAGGPGELFF. As DNA, the CDR3 is TGTGCCAGCAGTCAAAGCGGACTAGCGGGAGGGCCCGGGGAGCTGTTTTTT. The V gene is TRBV27, the J gene TRBJ2-2; TRBD2 matches at 15 bases. CDR1 is MNHEY, CDR2 SMNVEV, per germline (reference sequence). This CDR3 comprises 17 residues. Trimming at V came to 5 bases and at J to 6 bases, leaving 7 bases not matched to a gene.

The chain joins TRBV6-1 to TRBJ2-2; TRBD2 matches 8 bases. Germline CDR1 reads MNHNS; CDR2 reads SASEGT. Trimming removed 2 bases from V and 4 bases from J; junction bases left unmatched: 6. The CDR3 extends over 16 amino acids. In DNA form, the CDR3 reads TGTGCCAGCAGTGAACCTAGCGGGTTCAGCACCGGGGAGCTGTTTTTT. Protein sequence: CASSEPSGFSTGELFF.

The table lists this clone with a count of one. The V and J genes are TRBV11-2 and TRBJ2-7; TRBD1 aligns across 8 bases. This CDR3 region has 14 residues. CDR1 and CDR2 from the germline V gene are SGHAT and FQNNGV. J was trimmed by 3 bases and V by 5 bases; bases with no gene match: 6. The CDR3 loop reads CASSLTGGIYEQYF. CDR3 sequence (DNA): TGTGCCAGCAGCCTAACAGGGGGGATCTACGAGCAGTACTTC. Drawing the rest from reference TRBV11-2 and TRBJ2-7, the complete variable domain is EAGVAQSPRYKIIEKRQSVAFWCNPISGHATLYWYQQILGQGPKLLIQFQNNGVVDDSQLPKDRFSAERLKGVDSTLKIQPAKLEDSAVYLCASSLTGGIYEQYFGPGTRLTVT.

The V gene is TRBV10-3, the J gene TRBJ2-7, with unresolved D. Per germline, CDR1 ENHRY and CDR2 SYGVKD. Between the trimmed V and J ends, which lost 3 bases and 3 bases, there was a span of 12 bases. The CDR3 spans 14 residues. The chain's CDR3 is CAISDWELNYEQYF. The DNA of the CDR3 is TGTGCCATCAGTGACTGGGAATTAAACTACGAGCAGTACTTC.

The chain joins TRBV11-3 to TRBJ2-1, with 9 bases identical to TRBD2. Germline trimming cut 11 bases from V and 8 bases from J; bases unmatched to any gene: 13. Germline V gene data show CDR1 as SGHNT and CDR2 as YENEEA. The CDR3 sequence is 14 residues long. The CDR3 sequence is CAGIAGDWADEQFF. CDR3 sequence (DNA): TGTGCCGGAATAGCGGGAGACTGGGCCGATGAGCAGTTCTTC.

The gene calls are TRBV29-1 and TRBJ1-2; 8 bases fit TRBD1. The germline V gene encodes CDR1 SQVTM and CDR2 ANQGSEA. V lost 1 base to trimming and J lost 12 bases; unmatched junction nucleotides: 7. The CDR3 is made up of 12 amino acids. CDR3 in DNA: TGCAGCGTTGAAGTAGTTGGCAGGGGGCACACCTTC. Translated: CSVEVVGRGHTF.

The V gene is TRBV7-9, the J gene TRBJ2-5, with a tentative D call TRBD1 (6 bases). Germline CDR1 reads SEHNR; CDR2 reads FQNEAQ (reference sequence). This CDR3 contains 14 residues. Trimming cost V 5 bases and J 5 bases, with 15 bases left between them. The CDR3 bases are TGTGCCAGCAGCGTATACAGGGATCGGGAGACCCAGTACTTC. Translating gives CASSVYRDRETQYF.

The chain recombines TRBV11-3 with TRBJ2-3; D is uncertain. Trimming cost V 5 bases and J 0 bases, with 9 bases left between them. The CDR3 spans 14 residues. The V gene's germline CDR1 is SGHNT and CDR2 YENEEA. As DNA, the CDR3 is TGTGCCAGCAGCCTAGGGTCTAGCACAGATACGCAGTATTTT. Protein product: CASSLGSSTDTQYF. The complete variable domain, with remaining parts taken from reference TRBV11-3 and TRBJ2-3, reads EAGVVQSPRYKIIEKKQPVAFWCNPISGHNTLYWYLQNLGQGPELLIRYENEEAVDDSQLPKDRFSAERLKGVDSTLKIQPAELGDSAVYLCASSLGSSTDTQYFGPGTRLTVL.

DNA for the CDR3: TGTGCCAGCAGGCAGACTAACTATGGCTACACCTTC. This codes for CASRQTNYGYTF. The chain is built from TRBV2 and TRBJ1-2; D unresolved. V lost 6 bases and J lost 0, with 5 bases in between. The CDR3 extends over 12 amino acids. CDR1 is SNHLY and CDR2 is FYNNEI in the germline V gene.

V is TRBV9 and J is TRBJ1-2; maybe TRBD1 (6 bases). Germline V CDR1 and CDR2: SGDLS, YYNGEE. CDR3 length equals 15 residues. With 4 bases removed from V and 8 bases from J, the gap between germline ends came to 21 bases. CDR3 protein: CASSPHGTSFTGYTF. The CDR3 nucleotides read TGTGCCAGCAGCCCCCACGGGACATCATTCACCGGCTACACCTTC.

This clone was detected a few times. CDR3 bases: TGTGCCAGCAGTTACTCTACCCTCTATGGCTACACCTTC. Translating gives CASSYSTLYGYTF. The chain uses TRBV6-5 and TRBJ1-2; D not certain. The CDR3 runs to 13 residues. Germline assignment: CDR1 MNHEY and CDR2 SVGAGI. Trimming took off 0 bases at V and 4 bases at J, with 6 bases between the two ends.

This chain links TRBV7-2 with TRBJ2-7, with 10 bases identical to TRBD1. V gave up 4 bases and J gave up 2 bases; unmatched junction bases: 5. The CDR3 covers 15 residues. Germline CDR1 reads SGHTA; CDR2 reads FQGNSA. The CDR3 reads CASSSQTGGAYEQYF. CDR3 DNA: TGTGCCAGCAGCTCCCAGACAGGGGGCGCCTACGAGCAGTACTTC.

The chain couples TRBV6-5 to TRBJ2-7; 7 bases are a match to TRBD1. The CDR3 totals 14 residues. J lost 9 bases, V lost 6 bases, and 14 bases had no gene match. CDR1 MNHEY and CDR2 SVGAGI come from the germline V gene. The CDR3, as DNA: TGTGCCAGCAGCGAAGGGACAGAGGTCTTCGCGCAGTACTTC. Its translation: CASSEGTEVFAQYF.

The rearrangement uses TRBV4-1 and TRBJ2-2; no firm D call. CDR1 is MGHRA, CDR2 YSYEKL, per germline. The CDR3 runs to 15 residues. The ends were cut back, 5 bases at V and 9 bases at J, with 19 bases in the middle. Here the CDR3 reads CASSMTPRGGWELFF. For the CDR3, the DNA is TGCGCCAGCAGCATGACCCCACGCGGTGGATGGGAGCTGTTTTTT.

The CDR3 sequence is CASSRATNYGYTF. As DNA, the CDR3 is TGTGCCAGCAGCCGTGCAACTAACTATGGCTACACCTTC. The chain carries TRBV7-2 and TRBJ1-2; no firm D call. The CDR3 is 13 residues long. V was cut by 5 bases and J by 0 bases, with 7 bases left in between. Germline-derived CDR1 and CDR2 are SGHTA and FQGNSA.

V gene TRBV6-5 combines with J gene TRBJ1-2, with D possibly matching TRBD1 (5 bases). This CDR3 has 13 residues. Trimming took 4 bases from V and 6 from J, leaving 12 bases between them. Germline CDR1 MNHEY, CDR2 SVGAGI. In DNA form, the CDR3 reads TGTGCCAGCAGTTGGAGGCAGGGAAATGGCTACACCTTC. Its protein product is CASSWRQGNGYTF.

This clone was observed once. A read error may produce the germline difference seen at one junction end. The chain has TRBV6-1 and TRBJ2-7; a possible D gene is TRBD1 (5 bases). Germline V gene lookup returns CDR1 MNHNS and CDR2 SASEGT. This CDR3 spans 14 amino acids. This CDR3 is CASRLVSRAYGQYF. The CDR3 region has the DNA TGTGCCAGCAGGCTAGTCTCCAGGGCCTACGGGCAGTACTTC.

The CDR3 loop reads CASSIEAGDEKLFF. CDR3 DNA: TGTGCCAGTAGTATAGAGGCAGGGGACGAAAAACTGTTTTTT. The chain is built from TRBV19 and TRBJ1-4; maybe TRBD1 (6 bases). The V and J ends lost 0 bases and 8 bases respectively, with 10 bases between them. Germline CDR1 LNHDA, CDR2 SQIVND (reference sequence). The CDR3 is 14 residues long.

The chain is built from TRBV7-6 and TRBJ1-1, with no clear D. Trimming stripped 2 bases from V and 0 bases from J, with 7 bases between. This CDR3 is 14 amino acids long. CDR1 and CDR2 from the germline V gene are SGHVS and FNYEAQ. The CDR3 DNA sequence: TGTGCCAGCAGCTTATTGGCAGTGAACACTGAAGCTTTCTTT. Translation: CASSLLAVNTEAFF.

CDR3 in amino acids: CASSSTGGLDTIYF. Written as DNA, the CDR3 is TGTGCCAGCAGCTCGACAGGGGGACTGGACACCATATATTTT. The genes are TRBV11-3 and TRBJ1-3; 9 bases align to TRBD1. The germline CDR1 and CDR2 sequences are SGHNT and YENEEA. V lost 4 bases to trimming and J lost 8 bases; unmatched junction nucleotides: 6. The CDR3 consists of 14 residues.

The chain carries TRBV25-1 and TRBJ1-5; TRBD1 matches 9 bases. This CDR3 is built from 14 residues. Germline values: CDR1 MGHDK, CDR2 SYGVNS. V lost 7 bases to trimming and J lost 7 bases; unmatched junction nucleotides: 8. The CDR3 spells CASMGQGKEQPQHF. CDR3 nucleotides: TGTGCCAGCATGGGACAGGGAAAGGAGCAGCCCCAGCATTTT.